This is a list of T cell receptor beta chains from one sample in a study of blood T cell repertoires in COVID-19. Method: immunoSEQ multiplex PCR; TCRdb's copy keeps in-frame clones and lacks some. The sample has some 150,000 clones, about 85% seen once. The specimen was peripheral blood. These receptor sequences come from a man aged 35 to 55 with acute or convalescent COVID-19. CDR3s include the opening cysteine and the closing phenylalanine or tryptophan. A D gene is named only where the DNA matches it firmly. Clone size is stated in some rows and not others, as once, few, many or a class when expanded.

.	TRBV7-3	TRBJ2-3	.	CASSLIGGGADTQYF	TGTGCCAGCAGCTTAATCGGGGGAGGCGCAGATACGCAGTATTTT
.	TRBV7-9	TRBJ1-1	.	CASSPRGGRVGNTEAFF	TGTGCCAGCAGCCCCCGGGGGGGGCGCGTGGGGAACACTGAAGCTTTCTTT
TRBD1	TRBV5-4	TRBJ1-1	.	CASSSGTGTAEAFF	TGTGCCAGCAGTTCCGGGACAGGGACCGCTGAAGCTTTCTTT
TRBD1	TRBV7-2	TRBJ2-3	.	CASRKTGADTQYF	TGTGCCAGCAGAAAGACAGGGGCAGATACGCAGTATTTT
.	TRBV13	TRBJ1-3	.	CASSLGRGGSSGNTIYF	TGTGCCAGCAGCTTAGGCCGTGGGGGCTCCTCTGGAAACACCATATATTTT
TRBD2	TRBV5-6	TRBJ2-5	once	CASSVSGGARQTQYF	TGTGCCAGCAGCGTTAGCGGGGGGGCTAGGCAGACCCAGTACTTC
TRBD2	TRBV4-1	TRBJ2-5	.	CASSRGLGGVAGARGETQYF	TGCGCCAGCAGCCGGGGCCTAGGTGGGGTAGCGGGGGCCCGGGGAGAGACCCAGTACTTC
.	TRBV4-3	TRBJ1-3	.	CASSQDIGEFVSGNTIYF	TGCGCCAGCAGCCAAGATATCGGGGAGTTCGTCTCTGGAAACACCATATATTTT
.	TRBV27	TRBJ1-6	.	CASSLLSSPLHF	TGTGCCAGCAGTTTACTAAGCTCACCCCTCCACTTT
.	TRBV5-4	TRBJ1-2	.	CASSAVVSPPTSYTF	TGTGCCAGCAGCGCGGTCGTCTCACCCCCTACGAGCTACACCTTC
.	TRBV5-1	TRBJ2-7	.	CASSLEPRSNYEQYF	TGCGCCAGCAGCTTGGAGCCGAGGAGTAACTACGAGCAGTACTTC
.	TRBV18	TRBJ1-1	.	CASSPMQADNTEAFF	TGTGCCAGCTCACCAATGCAGGCTGATAACACTGAAGCTTTCTTT
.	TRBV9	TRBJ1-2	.	CASSTFSGATRYGYTF	TGTGCCAGCAGCACATTCTCAGGGGCCACCAGATATGGCTACACCTTC
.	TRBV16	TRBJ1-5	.	CASRQGKGLGQPQHF	TGTGCCAGCAGACAGGGCAAAGGTTTGGGTCAGCCCCAGCATTTT
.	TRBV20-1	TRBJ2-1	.	CTGELVNEQFF	TGCACCGGAGAACTAGTGAATGAGCAGTTCTTC
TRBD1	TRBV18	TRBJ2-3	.	CASSPGRGLTDTQYF	TGTGCCAGCTCACCGGGCAGGGGGCTCACAGATACGCAGTATTTT
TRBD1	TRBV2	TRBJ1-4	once	CASSLDRGNEKLFF	TGTGCCAGCAGTTTGGACAGGGGGAATGAAAAACTGTTTTTT
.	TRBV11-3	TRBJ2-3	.	CASSAGLILCVDTQYF	TGTGCCAGCAGCGCCGGACTAATCTTATGTGTAGATACGCAGTATTTT
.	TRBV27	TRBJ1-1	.	CASSFGVTEAFF	TGTGCCAGCAGTTTCGGGGTAACTGAAGCTTTCTTT
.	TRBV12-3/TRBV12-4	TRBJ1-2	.	CASSLALRGYTF	TGTGCCAGCAGTTTAGCGCTGCGAGGCTACACCTTC
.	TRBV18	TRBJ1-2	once	CASSPPLQGHGYTF	TGTGCCAGCTCACCACCGCTCCAGGGTCATGGCTACACCTTC
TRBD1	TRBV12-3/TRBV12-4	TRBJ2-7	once	CASSRQGPYEQYF	TGTGCCAGCAGCCGACAGGGTCCCTACGAGCAGTACTTC
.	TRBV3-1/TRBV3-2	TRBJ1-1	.	CASSRGNTEAFF	TGTGCCAGCAGCAGGGGGAACACTGAAGCTTTCTTT
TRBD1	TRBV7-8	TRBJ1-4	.	CASSLVGDSEKLFF	TGTGCCAGCAGCTTAGTAGGGGACAGTGAAAAACTGTTTTTT
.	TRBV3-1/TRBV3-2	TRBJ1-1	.	CASTPSLGGTEAFF	TGTGCCAGCACCCCGAGTTTGGGGGGCACTGAAGCTTTCTTT
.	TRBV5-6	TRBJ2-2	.	CASSLGPRGTGELFF	TGTGCCAGCAGCTTGGGCCCCCGGGGGACCGGGGAGCTGTTTTTT
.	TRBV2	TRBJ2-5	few	CASSVRQQETQYF	TGTGCCAGCAGTGTGAGGCAGCAAGAGACCCAGTACTTC
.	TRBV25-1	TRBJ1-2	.	CASSGLQGSGYTF	TGTGCCAGCAGTGGGCTACAGGGAAGTGGCTACACCTTC
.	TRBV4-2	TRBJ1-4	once	CASSQDWSGQKNEKLFF	TGTGCCAGCAGCCAAGATTGGTCAGGACAGAAGAATGAAAAACTGTTTTTT
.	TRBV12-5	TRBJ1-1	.	CASGLDAPRTDKNTEAFF	TGTGCTAGTGGTTTGGACGCCCCCCGGACAGACAAGAACACTGAAGCTTTCTTT
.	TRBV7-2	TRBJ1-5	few	CASSLGPGTGNQPQHF	TGTGCCAGCAGCTTAGGTCCGGGAACGGGCAATCAGCCCCAGCATTTT
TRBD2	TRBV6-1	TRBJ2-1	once	CASSEDPGLAGGDEQFF	TGTGCCAGCAGTGAAGACCCGGGACTAGCGGGGGGAGATGAGCAGTTCTTC
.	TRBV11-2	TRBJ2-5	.	CASSLDLIIGQNDRTQYF	TGTGCCAGCAGCTTAGATCTTATCATAGGACAGAACGACAGGACCCAGTACTTC
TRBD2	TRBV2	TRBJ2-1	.	CAIGLTAGGAYNEQFF	TGTGCCATCGGACTTACCGCGGGGGGGGCCTACAATGAGCAGTTCTTC
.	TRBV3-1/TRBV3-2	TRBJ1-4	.	CASSQVSPTTVGKLFF	TGTGCCAGCAGCCAAGTGTCTCCGACAACGGTTGGGAAACTGTTTTTT
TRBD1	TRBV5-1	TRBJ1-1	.	CASSFSGGTVNTEAFF	TGCGCCAGCAGCTTCTCGGGCGGGACAGTGAACACTGAAGCTTTCTTT
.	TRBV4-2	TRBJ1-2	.	CASSQDQTVGPYGYTF	TGTGCCAGCAGCCAAGATCAGACAGTGGGTCCCTATGGCTACACCTTC
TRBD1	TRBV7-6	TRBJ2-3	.	CASSPQGAGTDTQYF	TGTGCCAGCAGCCCCCAGGGGGCGGGCACAGATACGCAGTATTTT
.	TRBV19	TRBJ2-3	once	CASSPFGATDTQYF	TGTGCCAGTAGTCCCTTTGGGGCCACAGATACGCAGTATTTT
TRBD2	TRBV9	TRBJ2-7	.	CASSALAGVDYEQYF	TGTGCCAGCAGCGCCCTAGCGGGGGTCGACTACGAGCAGTACTTC
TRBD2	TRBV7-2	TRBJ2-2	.	CASSPWGGDTGELFF	TGTGCCAGCAGCCCATGGGGGGGGGACACCGGGGAGCTGTTTTTT
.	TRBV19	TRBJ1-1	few	CASSIFAGSGAANTEAFF	TGTGCCAGTAGTATATTCGCCGGGAGTGGGGCAGCCAACACTGAAGCTTTCTTT
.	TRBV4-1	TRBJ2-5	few	CASSRLAQETQYF	TGCGCCAGCAGCCGGCTAGCTCAAGAGACCCAGTACTTC
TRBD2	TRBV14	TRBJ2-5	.	CASSQREIGLASETQYF	TGTGCCAGCAGCCAAAGAGAAATTGGACTAGCGAGTGAGACCCAGTACTTC
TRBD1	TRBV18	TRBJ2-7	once	CASSPGTGNLGEQYF	TGTGCCAGCTCACCAGGGACAGGTAATCTAGGAGAGCAGTACTTC
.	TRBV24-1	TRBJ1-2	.	CATSGRGYTF	TGTGCCACCAGTGGGAGGGGCTACACCTTC
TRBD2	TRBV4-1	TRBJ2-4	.	CASSQALGLVENIQYF	TGCGCCAGCAGCCAAGCCTTGGGACTAGTAGAAAACATTCAGTACTTC
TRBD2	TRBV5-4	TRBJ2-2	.	CASSPLAGANTGELFF	TGTGCCAGCAGTCCCCTAGCGGGGGCTAACACCGGGGAGCTGTTTTTT
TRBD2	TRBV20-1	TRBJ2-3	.	CSASFWASGGYKSTDTQYF	TGCAGTGCTAGTTTTTGGGCTAGCGGGGGGTATAAGAGCACAGATACGCAGTATTTT
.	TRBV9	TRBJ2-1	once	CASSVDGGIKQFF	TGTGCCAGCAGCGTAGATGGCGGAATAAAGCAGTTCTTC
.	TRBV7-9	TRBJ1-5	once	CASSLMERGTNQPQHF	TGTGCCAGCAGCTTGATGGAAAGAGGAACCAATCAGCCCCAGCATTTT
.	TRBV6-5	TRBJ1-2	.	CASSQTEKGGYTF	TGTGCCAGCAGCCAGACTGAAAAAGGCGGCTACACCTTC
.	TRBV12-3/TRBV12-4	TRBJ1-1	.	CASRPTGIIEAFF	TGTGCCAGCAGGCCCACAGGGATTATTGAAGCTTTCTTT
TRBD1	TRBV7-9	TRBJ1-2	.	CAGQEDGYTF	TGTGCCGGACAGGAAGATGGCTACACCTTC